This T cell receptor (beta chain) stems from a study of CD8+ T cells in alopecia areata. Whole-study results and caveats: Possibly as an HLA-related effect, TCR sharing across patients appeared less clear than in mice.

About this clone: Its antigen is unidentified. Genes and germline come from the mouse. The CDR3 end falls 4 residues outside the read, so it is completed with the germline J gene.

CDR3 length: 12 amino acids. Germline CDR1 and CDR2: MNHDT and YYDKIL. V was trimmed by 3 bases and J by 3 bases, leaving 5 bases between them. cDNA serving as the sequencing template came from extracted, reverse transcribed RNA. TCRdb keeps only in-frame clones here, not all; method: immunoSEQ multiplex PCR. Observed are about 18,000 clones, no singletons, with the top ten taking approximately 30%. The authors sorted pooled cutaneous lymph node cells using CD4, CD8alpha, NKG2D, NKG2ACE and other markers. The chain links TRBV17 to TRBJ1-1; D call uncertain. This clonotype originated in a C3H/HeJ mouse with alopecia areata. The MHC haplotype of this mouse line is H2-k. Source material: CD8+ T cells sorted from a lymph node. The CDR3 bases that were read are TGTGCTAGCAGTAGTGGGGACACA. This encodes CASSSGDT. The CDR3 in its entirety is CASSSGDTEVFF.